Listed below are T cell receptor beta chains from one sample, sequenced in a study of blood T cell repertoires in COVID-19. TCRdb's copy holds only in-frame clones and misses some; the assay was immunoSEQ multiplex PCR. Among roughly 180,000 clones listed, 75% to 80% were seen once. Sequenced sample: peripheral blood. The receptors were sampled from a woman aged 45-59 years with active or convalescent COVID-19. Each CDR3 is given with its conserved first and last residue. A D gene is named only where the DNA matches it firmly. A clone size is listed for some rows: how often the clone was seen (once, few, many), or a class if it is expanded.

abundance: -; d_gene: TRBD1; v_gene: TRBV7-3; j_gene: TRBJ1-6; CDR3aa: CASSLTWDRNNSPLHF; CDR3nt: TGTGCCAGCAGCTTAACGTGGGACAGGAATAATTCACCCCTCCACTTT
abundance: -; d_gene: -; v_gene: TRBV7-2; j_gene: TRBJ1-6; CDR3aa: CASSPLPGNSPLHF; CDR3nt: TGTGCCAGCAGCCCCCTCCCGGGGAATTCACCCCTCCACTTT
abundance: -; d_gene: -; v_gene: TRBV7-9; j_gene: TRBJ2-2; CDR3aa: CASSLEGYTGELFF; CDR3nt: TGTGCCAGCAGCTTAGAGGGGTACACCGGGGAGCTGTTTTTT
abundance: few; d_gene: -; v_gene: TRBV28; j_gene: TRBJ2-3; CDR3aa: CASSSPGLREGGTDTQYF; CDR3nt: TGTGCCAGCAGTTCCCCGGGACTCCGGGAAGGGGGCACAGATACGCAGTATTTT
abundance: few; d_gene: TRBD1; v_gene: TRBV4-2; j_gene: TRBJ2-1; CDR3aa: CASSPPFRGSSYNEQFF; CDR3nt: TGTGCCAGCAGCCCTCCCTTCAGGGGGAGCTCCTACAATGAGCAGTTCTTC
abundance: -; d_gene: -; v_gene: TRBV18; j_gene: TRBJ2-5; CDR3aa: CASSPEEQETQETQYF; CDR3nt: TGTGCCAGCTCACCGGAGGAGCAGGAGACTCAAGAGACCCAGTACTTC
abundance: -; d_gene: -; v_gene: TRBV18; j_gene: TRBJ1-2; CDR3aa: CASSPDVRGNYGYTF; CDR3nt: TGTGCCAGCTCACCAGATGTCCGAGGGAACTATGGCTACACCTTC
abundance: -; d_gene: -; v_gene: TRBV30; j_gene: TRBJ1-5; CDR3aa: CAWSSGQGQPQHF; CDR3nt: TGTGCCTGGAGTTCAGGGCAAGGGCAGCCCCAGCATTTT
abundance: -; d_gene: -; v_gene: TRBV6-5; j_gene: TRBJ2-7; CDR3aa: CASSFQGQGSYEQYF; CDR3nt: TGTGCCAGCAGTTTCCAGGGCCAAGGCTCCTACGAGCAGTACTTC
abundance: -; d_gene: TRBD1; v_gene: TRBV5-1; j_gene: TRBJ1-4; CDR3aa: CASSRQGGSNEKLFF; CDR3nt: TGCGCCAGCAGTAGACAGGGGGGGAGTAATGAAAAACTGTTTTTT
abundance: -; d_gene: -; v_gene: TRBV28; j_gene: TRBJ2-1; CDR3aa: CASTQAAASEQFF; CDR3nt: TGTGCCAGCACCCAAGCCGCGGCCAGTGAGCAGTTCTTC
abundance: -; d_gene: -; v_gene: TRBV5-5; j_gene: TRBJ1-3; CDR3aa: CASNNGGVLSGNTIYF; CDR3nt: TGTGCCAGCAACAACGGCGGGGTGCTCTCTGGAAACACCATATATTTT
abundance: -; d_gene: TRBD1; v_gene: TRBV24-1; j_gene: TRBJ1-5; CDR3aa: CATSDPGGQPQHF; CDR3nt: TGTGCCACCAGTGATCCAGGGGGCCAGCCCCAGCATTTT
abundance: -; d_gene: -; v_gene: TRBV29-1; j_gene: TRBJ1-2; CDR3aa: CSVSVRGMEIGGYTF; CDR3nt: TGCAGCGTTTCGGTCAGGGGAATGGAAATCGGGGGCTACACCTTC
abundance: -; d_gene: -; v_gene: TRBV20-1; j_gene: TRBJ2-5; CDR3aa: CSASSPGLRSQETQYF; CDR3nt: TGCAGTGCTAGTAGTCCTGGTTTGCGGTCCCAAGAGACCCAGTACTTC
abundance: -; d_gene: TRBD1; v_gene: TRBV3-1/TRBV3-2; j_gene: TRBJ2-1; CDR3aa: CATSPQTGTVGNEQFF; CDR3nt: TGTGCCACAAGTCCCCAAACCGGGACAGTGGGAAATGAGCAGTTCTTC
abundance: -; d_gene: TRBD2; v_gene: TRBV4-3; j_gene: TRBJ2-1; CDR3aa: CASSQDPASGGASSYNEQFF; CDR3nt: TGCGCCAGCAGCCAAGATCCGGCGAGCGGGGGGGCGAGCTCCTACAATGAGCAGTTCTTC
abundance: -; d_gene: -; v_gene: TRBV12-3/TRBV12-4; j_gene: TRBJ1-1; CDR3aa: CASSFGGGAFF; CDR3nt: TGTGCCAGCAGTTTTGGCGGAGGAGCTTTCTTT
abundance: -; d_gene: TRBD2; v_gene: TRBV15; j_gene: TRBJ2-3; CDR3aa: CATSENPSGGRDTQYF; CDR3nt: TGTGCCACCAGCGAGAATCCCAGCGGGGGGAGGGATACGCAGTATTTT
abundance: -; d_gene: TRBD2; v_gene: TRBV7-9; j_gene: TRBJ2-7; CDR3aa: CASSSAGVSKEQYF; CDR3nt: TGTGCCAGCAGCTCGGCGGGGGTCTCGAAAGAGCAGTACTTC
abundance: -; d_gene: -; v_gene: TRBV19; j_gene: TRBJ2-6; CDR3aa: CASSIGGVGANVLTF; CDR3nt: TGTGCCAGTAGTATTGGAGGGGTGGGGGCCAACGTCCTGACTTTC
abundance: -; d_gene: -; v_gene: TRBV6-5; j_gene: TRBJ1-1; CDR3aa: CASRLNRNTEAFF; CDR3nt: TGTGCCAGCAGATTAAACAGGAACACTGAAGCTTTCTTT
abundance: -; d_gene: TRBD1; v_gene: TRBV11-3; j_gene: TRBJ1-1; CDR3aa: CASSSNRGSGTEAFF; CDR3nt: TGTGCCAGCAGCTCAAACAGGGGTTCGGGGACTGAAGCTTTCTTT
abundance: -; d_gene: -; v_gene: TRBV28; j_gene: TRBJ1-2; CDR3aa: CASTSSGDLRYGYTF; CDR3nt: TGTGCCAGCACCTCCTCCGGGGATCTTCGGTATGGCTACACCTTC
abundance: -; d_gene: -; v_gene: TRBV4-3; j_gene: TRBJ1-2; CDR3aa: CASSRGANYGYTF; CDR3nt: TGCGCCAGCAGCCGGGGAGCTAACTATGGCTACACCTTC
abundance: -; d_gene: -; v_gene: TRBV20-1; j_gene: TRBJ1-1; CDR3aa: CSASVETEAFF; CDR3nt: TGCAGTGCTAGTGTTGAGACTGAAGCTTTCTTT
abundance: -; d_gene: TRBD2; v_gene: TRBV11-1; j_gene: TRBJ2-5; CDR3aa: CASSSTSGGSQETQYF; CDR3nt: TGTGCCAGCAGCTCAACTAGCGGGGGGTCCCAAGAGACCCAGTACTTC
abundance: -; d_gene: -; v_gene: TRBV5-4; j_gene: TRBJ2-2; CDR3aa: CASSFVRNTGELFF; CDR3nt: TGTGCCAGCAGCTTTGTCCGTAACACCGGGGAGCTGTTTTTT
abundance: -; d_gene: TRBD1; v_gene: TRBV19; j_gene: TRBJ1-2; CDR3aa: CASSIRQGGGYTF; CDR3nt: TGTGCCAGTAGTATCCGACAGGGCGGTGGCTACACCTTC
abundance: -; d_gene: -; v_gene: TRBV7-2; j_gene: TRBJ1-2; CDR3aa: CASSFPYYGYTF; CDR3nt: TGTGCCAGCAGCTTCCCCTACTATGGCTACACCTTC
abundance: -; d_gene: -; v_gene: TRBV5-6; j_gene: TRBJ1-1; CDR3aa: CASSRFGGVNTEAFF; CDR3nt: TGTGCCAGCAGCCGATTTGGAGGGGTTAACACTGAAGCTTTCTTT
abundance: -; d_gene: -; v_gene: TRBV29-1; j_gene: TRBJ1-5; CDR3aa: CSVANSNQPQHF; CDR3nt: TGCAGCGTTGCCAATAGCAATCAGCCCCAGCATTTT
abundance: -; d_gene: -; v_gene: TRBV14; j_gene: TRBJ1-1; CDR3aa: CASSKGRLTEAFF; CDR3nt: TGTGCCAGCAGCAAGGGGAGGTTGACTGAAGCTTTCTTT
abundance: -; d_gene: TRBD1; v_gene: TRBV2; j_gene: TRBJ2-3; CDR3aa: CASRDRASTDTQYF; CDR3nt: TGTGCCAGCAGGGACAGGGCTAGCACAGATACGCAGTATTTT
abundance: -; d_gene: -; v_gene: TRBV19; j_gene: TRBJ1-3; CDR3aa: CASSIDPGIPGNTIYF; CDR3nt: TGTGCCAGTAGTATAGATCCGGGAATTCCTGGAAACACCATATATTTT
abundance: few; d_gene: -; v_gene: TRBV6-2/TRBV6-3; j_gene: TRBJ1-5; CDR3aa: CASSYNVGARYSNQPQHF; CDR3nt: TGTGCCAGCAGTTATAACGTCGGAGCGCGGTATAGCAATCAGCCCCAGCATTTT
abundance: once; d_gene: -; v_gene: TRBV30; j_gene: TRBJ1-1; CDR3aa: CAWSVPVGGGTEAFF; CDR3nt: TGTGCCTGGAGTGTACCGGTCGGGGGTGGCACTGAAGCTTTCTTT
abundance: -; d_gene: TRBD2; v_gene: TRBV29-1; j_gene: TRBJ2-5; CDR3aa: CSAAGGGRETQYF; CDR3nt: TGCAGCGCTGCCGGGGGGGGGCGAGAGACCCAGTACTTC
abundance: -; d_gene: TRBD2; v_gene: TRBV11-3; j_gene: TRBJ2-3; CDR3aa: CASSLESSGGTDTQYF; CDR3nt: TGTGCCAGCAGCTTAGAGTCCAGCGGGGGCACAGATACGCAGTATTTT
abundance: -; d_gene: TRBD2; v_gene: TRBV4-3; j_gene: TRBJ2-1; CDR3aa: CASSQRLAGGNEQFF; CDR3nt: TGCGCCAGCAGCCAAAGGCTAGCGGGTGGGAATGAGCAGTTCTTC
abundance: -; d_gene: -; v_gene: TRBV28; j_gene: TRBJ2-3; CDR3aa: CASSPIGGVSSDTQYF; CDR3nt: TGTGCCAGCAGTCCCATCGGCGGGGTTTCCTCAGATACGCAGTATTTT
abundance: -; d_gene: -; v_gene: TRBV5-6; j_gene: TRBJ1-1; CDR3aa: CASSLGRWGAEAFF; CDR3nt: TGTGCCAGCAGCTTGGGCCGTTGGGGGGCTGAAGCTTTCTTT
abundance: -; d_gene: -; v_gene: TRBV6-5; j_gene: TRBJ1-2; CDR3aa: CASKSFYGYTF; CDR3nt: TGTGCCAGCAAGAGTTTCTATGGCTACACCTTC
abundance: -; d_gene: TRBD2; v_gene: TRBV5-1; j_gene: TRBJ2-3; CDR3aa: CASSGAGAQAFTQYF; CDR3nt: TGCGCCAGCAGCGGAGCGGGAGCGCAGGCGTTCACGCAGTATTTT
abundance: once; d_gene: TRBD2; v_gene: TRBV27; j_gene: TRBJ2-3; CDR3aa: CASSLEGGPPDTQYF; CDR3nt: TGTGCCAGCAGTTTAGAGGGAGGGCCCCCAGATACGCAGTATTTT
abundance: -; d_gene: -; v_gene: TRBV30; j_gene: TRBJ1-1; CDR3aa: CAWKRQYPNTEAFF; CDR3nt: TGTGCCTGGAAAAGACAGTATCCGAACACTGAAGCTTTCTTT
abundance: once; d_gene: -; v_gene: TRBV18; j_gene: TRBJ2-6; CDR3aa: CASSPQGLSGANVLTF; CDR3nt: TGTGCCAGCTCACCACAGGGACTCTCTGGGGCCAACGTCCTGACTTTC
abundance: -; d_gene: -; v_gene: TRBV18; j_gene: TRBJ1-3; CDR3aa: CASSPRGTGTTGNTIYF; CDR3nt: TGTGCCAGCTCACCACGAGGAACAGGCACAACTGGAAACACCATATATTTT